This record looks at one T cell receptor beta chain sequence and its context. This record belongs to a study of T cells in Graves' hyperthyroidism and ophthalmopathy. What was amplified from RNA transcripts were TCR beta CDR3 regions. Carried out on the TCR CDR3, a first-round RT-PCR used the HTBI primer set. TCRdb re-derived calls from the multiplex PCR reads in MiXCR, one entry per CDR3 protein. Among about half a million distinct CDR3 sequences, approximately 25% were seen once, and the ten largest hold around 11%. Between the trimmed V and J ends, which lost 2 bases and 8 bases, there was a span of 21 bases. This CDR3 spans 16 amino acids. The germline V gene has CDR1 MNHEY and CDR2 SMNVEV (reference sequence).

The sequence came from a woman aged 30 to 39 with Graves' ophthalmopathy. The chain uses TRBV27 and TRBJ1-1; D gene ambiguous. The sample comprised blood. The CDR3: CASSLVGEVSITEAFF. The CDR3 nucleotides read TGTGCCAGCAGTTTAGTTGGGGAGGTCTCAATTACGGAAGCTTTCTTT.